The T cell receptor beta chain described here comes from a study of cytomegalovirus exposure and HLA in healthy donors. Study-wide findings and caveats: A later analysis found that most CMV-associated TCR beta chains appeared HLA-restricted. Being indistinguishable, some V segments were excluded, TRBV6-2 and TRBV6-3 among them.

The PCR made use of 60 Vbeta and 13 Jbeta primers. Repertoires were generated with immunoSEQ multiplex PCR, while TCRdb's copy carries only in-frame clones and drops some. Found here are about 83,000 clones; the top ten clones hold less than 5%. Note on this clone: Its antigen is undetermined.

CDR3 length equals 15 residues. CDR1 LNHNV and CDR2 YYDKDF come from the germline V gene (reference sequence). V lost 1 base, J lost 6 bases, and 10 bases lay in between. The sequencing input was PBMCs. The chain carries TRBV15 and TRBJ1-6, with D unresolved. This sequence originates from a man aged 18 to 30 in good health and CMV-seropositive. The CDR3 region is CATSRAPGFNSPLHF. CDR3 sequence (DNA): TGTGCCACCAGCAGAGCCCCCGGGTTTAATTCACCCCTCCACTTT.